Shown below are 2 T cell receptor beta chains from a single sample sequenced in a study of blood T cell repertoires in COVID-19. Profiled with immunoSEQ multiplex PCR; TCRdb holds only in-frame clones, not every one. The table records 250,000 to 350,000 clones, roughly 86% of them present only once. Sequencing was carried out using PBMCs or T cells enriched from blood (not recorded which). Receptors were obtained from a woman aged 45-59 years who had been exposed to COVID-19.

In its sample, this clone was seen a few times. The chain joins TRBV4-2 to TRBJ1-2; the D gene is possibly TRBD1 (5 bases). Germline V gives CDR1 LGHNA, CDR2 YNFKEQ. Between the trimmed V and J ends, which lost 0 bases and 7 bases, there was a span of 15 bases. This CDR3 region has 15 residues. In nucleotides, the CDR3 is TGTGCCAGCAGCCAAGATCTAGCGGGGACCACTGGCTACACCTTC. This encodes CASSQDLAGTTGYTF.

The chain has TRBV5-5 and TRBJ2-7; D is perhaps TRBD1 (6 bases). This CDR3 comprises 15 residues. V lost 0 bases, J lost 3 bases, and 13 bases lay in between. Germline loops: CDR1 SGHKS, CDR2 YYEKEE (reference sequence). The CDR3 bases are TGTGCCAGCAGCTTGGAATACAGGGTTCGCTACGAGCAGTACTTC. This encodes CASSLEYRVRYEQYF. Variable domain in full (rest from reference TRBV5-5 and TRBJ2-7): DAGVTQSPTHLIKTRGQQVTLRCSPISGHKSVSWYQQVLGQGPQFIFQYYEKEERGRGNFPDRFSARQFPNYSSELNVNALLLGDSALYLCASSLEYRVRYEQYFGPGTRLTVT.